The 12 T cell receptor beta chains reported below all come from one sample, sequenced in a study of blood T cells in healthy people across ages. Next came a second PCR, run for about 6 to 12 cycles, which used a sample-barcoded 5' primer along with a J-beta primer mix. TCRdb called the 5' RACE reads again in MiXCR, with one record for every CDR3 protein. Of 1,800,000 or so distinct CDR3 sequences detected, approximately 39% appear once; the ten largest clones hold 20% to 25%. Sequencing input: blood. The receptor set was obtained from a human donor in good health.

This chain uses TRBV2 with TRBJ2-3; 8 nucleotides align to TRBD2. This CDR3 spans 14 amino acids. V lost 7 bases and J lost 6; bases outside the gene matches: 9. Germline V CDR1 and CDR2: SNHLY, FYNNEI. In DNA, the CDR3 is TGTGCCAGCACAGAGCTAGCGGGTGCGGATACGCAGTATTTT. Translated, it gives CASTELAGADTQYF.

This clonotype has only a few counts. J is TRBJ1-4 and V is TRBV28; D remains unclear. Germline loops: CDR1 MDHEN, CDR2 SYDVKM. V was pared by 1 base and J by 0 bases, with 6 bases between. The length of the CDR3 is 15 residues. CDR3 bases: TGTGCCAGCAGTTTATTGGAGACAACTAATGAAAAACTGTTTTTT. This sequence encodes CASSLLETTNEKLFF.

This sequence joins TRBV7-9 and TRBJ2-5; maybe TRBD1 (5 bases). V was cut by 5 bases and J by 3 bases, with 13 bases left in between. Germline V lookup: CDR1 SEHNR, CDR2 FQNEAQ (reference sequence). The CDR3 is made up of 14 amino acids. CDR3 sequence: CASSPTTGEETQYF. The CDR3 nucleotides are TGTGCCAGCAGCCCCACCACAGGAGAAGAGACCCAGTACTTC.

At least ten counts were recorded for this clonotype. The chain joins TRBV29-1 to TRBJ2-3, with D possibly called TRBD1 or TRBD2 (5 bases each). This CDR3 is built from 13 residues. Per germline, CDR1 SQVTM and CDR2 ANQGSEA. DNA of the CDR3: TGCACCGGTACTAGGGACAGCACAGATACGCAGTATTTT. It translates to CTGTRDSTDTQYF.

The chain carries TRBV20-1 and TRBJ2-3, with no clear D. Germline V gene sequence: CDR1 DFQATT, CDR2 SNEGSKA (reference sequence). Trimming cost V 3 bases and J 4 bases, with 14 bases left between them. This CDR3 spans 14 amino acids. CDR3 amino acids: CSASRDAGADTQYF. The CDR3 DNA sequence: TGCAGTGCTAGTCGCGATGCCGGCGCAGATACGCAGTATTTT.

The V and J genes are TRBV15 and TRBJ2-7; maybe TRBD2 (6 bases). Germline V CDR1 and CDR2: LNHNV, YYDKDF (reference sequence). The V end was cut by 4 bases, the J end by 1 base, with 14 bases between. The CDR3 covers 15 residues. The CDR3 here is CATSTLGRESYEQYF. The CDR3 DNA sequence: TGTGCCACCAGCACCCTGGGGCGGGAATCCTACGAGCAGTACTTC. Full variable domain (outside the CDR3, taken from reference TRBV15 and TRBJ2-7): DAMVIQNPRYQVTQFGKPVTLSCSQTLNHNVMYWYQQKSSQAPKLLFHYYDKDFNNEADTPDNFQSRRPNTSFCFLDIRSPGLGDTAMYLCATSTLGRESYEQYFGPGTRLTVT.

V is TRBV11-2 and J is TRBJ2-3; 10 bases are shared with TRBD2. The CDR3 spans 18 residues. CDR1 is SGHAT and CDR2 is FQNNGV in the germline V gene. The junction had 7 bases not matched to a gene; V was cut back by 0 bases and J by 1 base. The CDR3 reads CASSLDRTGTSGTDTQYF. CDR3 DNA sequence: TGTGCCAGCAGCTTAGACCGGACCGGGACTAGCGGCACAGATACGCAGTATTTT.

Here the CDR3 DNA reads TGTGCCAGCAGCCTTGGCCGGCGGCAGTTCTTC. It is translated as CASSLGRRQFF. V usage is TRBV7-9 and J usage is TRBJ2-1; no firm D call. The CDR3 sequence is 11 residues long. The germline CDR1 and CDR2 sequences are SEHNR and FQNEAQ (reference sequence). Trimming removed 5 bases at V and 12 bases at J, with 11 bases between.

V usage is TRBV5-1 and J usage is TRBJ2-4; D gene unclear. The DNA end is a closer match to TRBJ2-7, so the J assignment may be wrong. This CDR3 region has 13 residues. Per the germline V gene, CDR1 is SGHRS and CDR2 is YFSETQ. As DNA, the CDR3 is TGCGCCAGCAGCTTGGCCGACGGTGGCGAGCAGTACTTC. It translates to CASSLADGGEQYF.

This clonotype appeared a few times. The chain carries TRBV6-5 and TRBJ1-2; maybe TRBD1 (5 bases). The germline V gene encodes CDR1 MNHEY and CDR2 SVGAGI. V dropped 0 bases and J dropped 3 bases, with 14 bases sitting between them. This CDR3 has 16 residues. CDR3 DNA: TGTGCCAGCAGTTACTCGCAGGGCCCAACCGACTATGGCTACACCTTC. It translates to CASSYSQGPTDYGYTF.

There are a few counts of this clonotype. The rearrangement links TRBV29-1 to TRBJ2-7; D remains unclear. CDR1 and CDR2 from the germline V gene are SQVTM and ANQGSEA. V lost 0 bases and J lost 2, with 5 bases in between. The CDR3 extends over 12 amino acids. The CDR3 coding sequence is TGCAGCGTTGAAGATCAGCCCTACGAGCAGTACTTC. Translating it yields CSVEDQPYEQYF.

This clonotype was counted once. The gene calls are TRBV6-2 or TRBV6-3 and TRBJ2-3, with no clear D. Germline V gene data show CDR1 as MNHEY and CDR2 as SVGEGT. The V and J ends lost 6 bases and 3 bases respectively, with 13 bases between them. This CDR3 has 14 residues. The DNA for the CDR3 is TGTGCCAGCAGCCGACGCCCCGAAACAGATACGCAGTATTTT. Amino acids: CASSRRPETDTQYF.